This TCR beta chain appears in the sequencing data of a study of blood T cells in healthy people across ages. The length of the CDR3 is 15 residues. The germline V gene encodes CDR1 MGHRA and CDR2 YSYEKL. This clonotype occurred once. One end of the junction is discordant with germline, which a read error may explain. A J-beta primer mix and a sample-barcoded 5' primer were used in a second PCR of about 7 to 12 cycles. MiXCR, run by TCRdb on the 5' RACE reads, gives a single entry per CDR3 protein. The repertoire holds some 1.7 million distinct CDR3 sequences, with 28% as singletons. The TCR originated in a woman in her twenties or thirties in good health. Material: blood. The chain couples TRBV4-1 to TRBJ2-1; 11 bases line up with TRBD2. The CDR3 DNA follows: TGCGCCAGCAGGCCCACTAGCGGGGGTTACAGTGAGCAGTTCTTC. This encodes CASRPTSGGYSEQFF.